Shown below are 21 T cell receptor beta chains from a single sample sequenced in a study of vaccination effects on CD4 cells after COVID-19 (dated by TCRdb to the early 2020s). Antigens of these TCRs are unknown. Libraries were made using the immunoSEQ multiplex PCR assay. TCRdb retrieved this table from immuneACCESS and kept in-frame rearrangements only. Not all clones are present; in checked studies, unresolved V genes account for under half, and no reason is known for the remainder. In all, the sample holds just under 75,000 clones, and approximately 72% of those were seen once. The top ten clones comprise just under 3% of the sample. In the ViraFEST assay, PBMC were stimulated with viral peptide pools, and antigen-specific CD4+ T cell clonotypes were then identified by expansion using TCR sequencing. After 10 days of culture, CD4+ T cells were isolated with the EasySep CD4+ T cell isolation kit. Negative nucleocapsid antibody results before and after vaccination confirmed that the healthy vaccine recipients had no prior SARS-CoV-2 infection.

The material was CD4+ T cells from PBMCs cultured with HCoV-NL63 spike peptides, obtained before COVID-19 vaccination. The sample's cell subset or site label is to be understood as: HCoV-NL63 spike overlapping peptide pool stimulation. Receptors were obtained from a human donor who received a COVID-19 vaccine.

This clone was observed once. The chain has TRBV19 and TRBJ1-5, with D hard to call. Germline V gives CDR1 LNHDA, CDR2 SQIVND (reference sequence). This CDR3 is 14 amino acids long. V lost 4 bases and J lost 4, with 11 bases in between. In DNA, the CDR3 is TGTGCCAGTAGTACCCGCCAACGGAATCAGCCCCAGCATTTT. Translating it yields CASSTRQRNQPQHF.

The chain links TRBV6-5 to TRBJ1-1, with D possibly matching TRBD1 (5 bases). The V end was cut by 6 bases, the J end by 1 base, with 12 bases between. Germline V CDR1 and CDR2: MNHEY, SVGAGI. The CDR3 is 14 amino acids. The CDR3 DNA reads TGTGCCAGCAGCGGCTCCAGGGAGAACACTGAAGCTTTCTTT. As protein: CASSGSRENTEAFF.

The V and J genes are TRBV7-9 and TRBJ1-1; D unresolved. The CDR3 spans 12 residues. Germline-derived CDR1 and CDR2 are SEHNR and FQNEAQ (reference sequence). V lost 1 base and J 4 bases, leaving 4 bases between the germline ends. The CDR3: CASSLVRTEAFF. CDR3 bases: TGTGCCAGCAGCTTAGTGCGCACTGAAGCTTTCTTT.

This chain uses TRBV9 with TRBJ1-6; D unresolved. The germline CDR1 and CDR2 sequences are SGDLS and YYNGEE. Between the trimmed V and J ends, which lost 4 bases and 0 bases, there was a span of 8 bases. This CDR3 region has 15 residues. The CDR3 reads CASSTTSSYNSPLHF. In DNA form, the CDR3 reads TGTGCCAGCAGCACCACTAGCTCCTATAATTCACCCCTCCACTTT.

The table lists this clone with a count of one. The CDR3 is CASSLDRGGQPQHF. CDR3 sequence (DNA): TGTGCCAGCAGCTTAGACAGGGGCGGACAGCCCCAGCATTTT. The chain has TRBV7-8 and TRBJ1-5; the match to TRBD1 covers 7 bases. This CDR3 comprises 14 residues. V shed 1 base, J shed 7 bases, and the junction held 4 bases outside the gene matches. The V gene's germline CDR1 is SGHVS and CDR2 FQNEAQ.

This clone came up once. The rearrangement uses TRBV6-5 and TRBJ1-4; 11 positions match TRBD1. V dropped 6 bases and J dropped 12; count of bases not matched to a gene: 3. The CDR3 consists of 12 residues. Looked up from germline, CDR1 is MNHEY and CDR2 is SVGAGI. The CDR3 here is CASRGDRGELFF. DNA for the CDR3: TGTGCCAGCAGGGGGGACAGGGGGGAACTGTTTTTT.

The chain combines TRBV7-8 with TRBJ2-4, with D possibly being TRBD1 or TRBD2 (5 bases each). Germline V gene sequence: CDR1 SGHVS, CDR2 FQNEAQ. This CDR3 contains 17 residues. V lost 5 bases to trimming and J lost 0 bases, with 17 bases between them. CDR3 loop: CASSRGGGSLAKNIQYF. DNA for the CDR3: TGTGCCAGCAGCCGAGGTGGGGGATCTCTAGCCAAAAACATTCAGTACTTC.

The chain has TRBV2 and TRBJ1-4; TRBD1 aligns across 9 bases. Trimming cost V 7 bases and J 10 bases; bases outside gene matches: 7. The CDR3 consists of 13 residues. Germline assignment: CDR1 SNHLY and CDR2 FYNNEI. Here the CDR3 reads CASTRTGEGKLFF. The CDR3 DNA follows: TGTGCCAGCACCAGGACAGGGGAGGGAAAACTGTTTTTT.

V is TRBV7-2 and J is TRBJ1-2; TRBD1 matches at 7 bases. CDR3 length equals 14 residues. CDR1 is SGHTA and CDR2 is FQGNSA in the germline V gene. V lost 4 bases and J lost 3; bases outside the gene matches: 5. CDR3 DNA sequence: TGTGCCAGCAGCTCGACAGGGTCTTACTATGGCTACACCTTC. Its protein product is CASSSTGSYYGYTF. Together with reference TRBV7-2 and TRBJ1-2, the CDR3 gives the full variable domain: GAGVSQSPSNKVTEKGKDVELRCDPISGHTALYWYRQSLGQGLEFLIYFQGNSAPDKSGLPSDRFSAERTGGSVSTLTIQRTQQEDSAVYLCASSSTGSYYGYTFGSGTRLTVV.

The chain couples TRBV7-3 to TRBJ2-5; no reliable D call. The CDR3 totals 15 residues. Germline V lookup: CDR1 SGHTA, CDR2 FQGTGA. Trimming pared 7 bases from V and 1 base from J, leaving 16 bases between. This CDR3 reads CASILRSALQETQYF. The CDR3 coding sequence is TGTGCCAGCATCCTGAGGTCGGCTCTCCAAGAGACCCAGTACTTC.

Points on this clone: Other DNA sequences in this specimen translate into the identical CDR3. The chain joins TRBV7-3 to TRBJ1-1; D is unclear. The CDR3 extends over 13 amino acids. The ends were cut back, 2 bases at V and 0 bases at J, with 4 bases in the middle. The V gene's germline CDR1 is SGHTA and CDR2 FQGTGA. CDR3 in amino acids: CASSLSLNTEAFF. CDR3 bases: TGTGCCAGCAGCTTATCACTGAACACTGAAGCTTTCTTT.

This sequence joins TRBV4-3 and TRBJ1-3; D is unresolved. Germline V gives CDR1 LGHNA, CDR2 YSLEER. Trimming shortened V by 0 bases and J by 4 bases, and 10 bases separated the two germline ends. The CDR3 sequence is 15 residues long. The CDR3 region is CASSQEGGYGNTIYF. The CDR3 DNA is TGCGCCAGCAGCCAAGAAGGCGGCTACGGAAACACCATATATTTT.

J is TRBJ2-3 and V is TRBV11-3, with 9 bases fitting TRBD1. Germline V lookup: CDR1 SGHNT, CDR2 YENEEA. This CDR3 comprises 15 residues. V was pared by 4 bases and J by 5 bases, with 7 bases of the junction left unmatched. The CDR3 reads CASSSPGQGEDTQYF. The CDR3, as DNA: TGTGCCAGCAGCTCACCGGGACAGGGAGAAGATACGCAGTATTTT.

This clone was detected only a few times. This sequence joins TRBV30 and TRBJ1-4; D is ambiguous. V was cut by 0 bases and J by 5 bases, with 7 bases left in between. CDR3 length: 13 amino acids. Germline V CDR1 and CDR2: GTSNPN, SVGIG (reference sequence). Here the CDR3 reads CAWSVSSNEKLFF. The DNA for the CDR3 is TGTGCCTGGAGTGTATCTTCGAATGAAAAACTGTTTTTT.

CDR3 sequence: CASSLGQGAGLASETQYF. The CDR3 bases are TGTGCCAGCAGCTTAGGGCAGGGGGCCGGACTAGCATCTGAGACCCAGTACTTC. This chain uses TRBV7-2 with TRBJ2-5; D possibly uses TRBD1 or TRBD2 (8 bases each). Trimming took 1 base from V and 5 from J, leaving 23 bases between them. Germline V gene data show CDR1 as SGHTA and CDR2 as FQGNSA. The CDR3 extends over 18 amino acids.

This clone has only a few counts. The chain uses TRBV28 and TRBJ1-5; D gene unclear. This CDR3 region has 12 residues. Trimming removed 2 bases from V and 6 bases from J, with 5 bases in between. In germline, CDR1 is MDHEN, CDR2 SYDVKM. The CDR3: CASSLLTQPQHF. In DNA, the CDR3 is TGTGCCAGCAGTTTACTCACTCAGCCCCAGCATTTT.

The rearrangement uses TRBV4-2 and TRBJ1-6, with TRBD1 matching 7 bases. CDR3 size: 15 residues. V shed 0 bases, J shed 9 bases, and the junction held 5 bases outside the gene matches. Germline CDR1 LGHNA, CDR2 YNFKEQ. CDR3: CASSQEWQGVSPLHF. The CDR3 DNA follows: TGTGCCAGCAGCCAAGAATGGCAGGGGGTTTCACCCCTCCACTTT.

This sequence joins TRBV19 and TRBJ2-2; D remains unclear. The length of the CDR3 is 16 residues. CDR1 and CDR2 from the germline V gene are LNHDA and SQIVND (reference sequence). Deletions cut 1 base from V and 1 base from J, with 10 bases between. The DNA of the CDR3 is TGTGCCAGTAGTATAGGGTGGAGAGGGAACACCGGGGAGCTGTTTTTT. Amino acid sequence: CASSIGWRGNTGELFF.

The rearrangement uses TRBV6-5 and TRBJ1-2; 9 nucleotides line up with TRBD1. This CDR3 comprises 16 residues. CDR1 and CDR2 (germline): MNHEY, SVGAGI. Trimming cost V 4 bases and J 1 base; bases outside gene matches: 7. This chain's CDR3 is CASSLEQGALNYGYTF. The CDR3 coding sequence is TGTGCCAGCAGTTTAGAACAGGGGGCGCTTAACTATGGCTACACCTTC.

The CDR3 sequence: CASSEVRVDTQYF. CDR3 nucleotide sequence: TGTGCCAGCAGTGAAGTCAGGGTAGATACGCAGTATTTT. The chain employs TRBV6-1 and TRBJ2-3; a weak D match, TRBD1 (5 bases). This CDR3 is built from 13 residues. CDR1 and CDR2 (germline): MNHNS, SASEGT. V gave up 1 base and J gave up 5 bases, with 7 bases separating them.

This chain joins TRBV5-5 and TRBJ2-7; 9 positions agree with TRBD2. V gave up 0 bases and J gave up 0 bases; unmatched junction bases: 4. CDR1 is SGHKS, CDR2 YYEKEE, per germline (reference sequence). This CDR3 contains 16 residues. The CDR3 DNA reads TGTGCCAGCAGCTTGGGTCTAGCGGGGCTCTCCTACGAGCAGTACGTC. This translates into CASSLGLAGLSYEQYV.